The rows below give T cell receptor beta chains drawn from one sample of a study of read filtering for tumor transcriptome and immune sequencing. TCRdb analysed the reads with MiXCR anew, one entry per CDR3 protein. The sample contains 35,000 to 40,000 distinct CDR3 sequences, about an eighth of which appear only once. Sequenced input: a population of CD138-negative cells sorted from bone marrow. These receptor sequences come from a donor at least 40 years old with multiple myeloma. CDR3s leave out the opening cysteine and the closing phenylalanine or tryptophan. Clone size is shown for a subset of rows, as once, few, many or a class of expanded clone.

length	size	V	J	CDR3
14	many	TRBV7-8	TRBJ2-2	ASSTRVLANTGELF
13	many	TRBV7-2	TRBJ2-1	ASSIGTGLGNEQF
15	many	TRBV24-1	TRBJ2-2	ATSDSGQGVNTGELF
10	many	TRBV7-8	TRBJ2-3	ASSLEGYTQY
15	many	TRBV27	TRBJ1-4	ASSRSVTGTGGGKLF
11	many	TRBV10-3	TRBJ2-6	AISESGANVLT
16	many	TRBV7-6	TRBJ2-3	ASSLVGGDVPSTDTQY
11	many	TRBV30	TRBJ1-5	AWAQGGNQPQH
13	few	TRBV25-1	TRBJ2-2	ASSERDPNTGEPF
11	many	TRBV28	TRBJ1-5	ASKAGGNQPQH
13	many	TRBV7-2	TRBJ1-2	ASSLAVGTNYGYT
11	many	TRBV29-1	TRBJ1-2	SVDNDFFYGYT
14	many	TRBV2	TRBJ2-1	ASSGAGLADYNEQF
12	-	TRBV4-3	TRBJ2-7	ASSQTREGYEQY
10	medium-sized	TRBV27	TRBJ2-1	ASSSRYNEQF
12	many	TRBV18	TRBJ2-6	ASSRLSGANVLT
11	many	TRBV3-1	TRBJ2-7	ASSPTDLYEQY
11	-	TRBV19	TRBJ2-5	ASSIPGIETQY
11	many	TRBV7-9	TRBJ2-3	ASVRGSTDTQY
12	many	TRBV5-1	TRBJ2-3	ASSSRQSTDTQY
10	few	TRBV7-9	TRBJ2-4	ASSLATASPY
11	many	TRBV20-1	TRBJ2-7	SAKGTGGYEQY
12	few	TRBV18	TRBJ2-7	ASSPTQAKNEQY
12	many	TRBV7-9	TRBJ2-7	ASSLAGAVYEQY
13	-	TRBV7-2	TRBJ1-4	ASSVSGATNEKLF
13	many	TRBV21-1	TRBJ2-7	ASSAGLADAYEQY